A single sample is the source of the 32 T cell receptor beta chains below, sequenced in a study of identical twins. TCRdb used MiXCR to reprocess the 5' RACE reads, holding one entry per CDR3 protein. The sample holds 250,000 to 300,000 distinct CDR3 sequences, about 8.5% seen once. This sample was shared with a second study, whose subject was yellow fever vaccine responses in identical twins.

The sample taken for sequencing was CD8+ T cells sorted from blood. These receptors were collected from a woman aged 18-35 years in good health.

This clonotype was picked up many times. The chain has TRBV7-9 and TRBJ2-7; D remains unclear. Germline lookup yields CDR1 SEHNR and CDR2 FQNEAQ (reference sequence). V was clipped by 4 bases and J by 0 bases, with 10 bases between them. The CDR3 totals 14 residues. CDR3 nucleotide sequence: TGTGCCAGCAGCTCCCCATCGAGCTCCTACGAGCAGTACTTC. It codes for CASSSPSSSYEQYF.

This clonotype showed up just a few times. This rearrangement joins TRBV20-1 to TRBJ2-5, with 13 positions matching TRBD2. The germline V gene encodes CDR1 DFQATT and CDR2 SNEGSKA (reference sequence). CDR3 length: 16 residues. Losses at the gene ends were 0 bases for V and 5 bases for J; bases not matched to a gene: 6. This CDR3 reads CSARDWTSGSMETQYF. CDR3 nucleotides: TGCAGTGCTAGAGATTGGACTAGCGGGAGCATGGAGACCCAGTACTTC.

This clonotype appeared a few times. The CDR3 protein is CASSTPVLEAFF. CDR3 nucleotides: TGTGCCAGCAGTACCCCTGTTTTAGAAGCTTTCTTT. The rearrangement joins TRBV28 to TRBJ1-1; no definite D call. Germline CDR1 and CDR2: MDHEN and SYDVKM. V gave up 5 bases and J gave up 8 bases, with 12 bases separating them. This CDR3 is 12 amino acids long.

Remarks on this clonotype: This sequence may be a read error, since a much larger clone differs from it by one base. The rearrangement uses TRBV3-1 and TRBJ2-3; 9 nucleotides align to TRBD2. Germline V gene data show CDR1 as LGHDT and CDR2 as YNNKEL (reference sequence). The CDR3 covers 17 residues. CDR3 amino acids: CATSQDQLAGSTDTQYF. DNA of the CDR3: TGTGCCACCAGCCAAGATCAACTAGCGGGCAGCACAGATACGCAGTATTTT.

At least ten counts were recorded for this clonotype. The chain employs TRBV24-1 and TRBJ2-1; D remains unclear. CDR1 is KGHDR and CDR2 is SFDVKD in the germline V gene. The CDR3 runs 13 residues. V lost 5 bases, J lost 10 bases, and 14 bases lay in between. Here the CDR3 DNA reads TGTGCCACCAGTGGGCCGGTTGGCCCGGAGCAGTTCTTC. It codes for CATSGPVGPEQFF.

This clonotype has ten or more counts. V gene TRBV24-1 combines with J gene TRBJ2-5; a weak D match, TRBD1 (5 bases). From germline, CDR1 is KGHDR and CDR2 SFDVKD. This CDR3 spans 11 amino acids. V lost 9 bases and J 5 bases, leaving 9 bases between the germline ends. The CDR3 region is CATQKGETQYF. CDR3 DNA: TGTGCCACCCAAAAGGGGGAGACCCAGTACTTC.

The chain employs TRBV9 and TRBJ2-3, with 8 nucleotides matching TRBD2. V lost 3 bases, J lost 4 bases, and 10 bases stayed unmatched. The CDR3 consists of 16 residues. Germline CDR1 and CDR2: SGDLS and YYNGEE. Here the CDR3 DNA reads TGTGCCAGCAGCGCCAATAGCGGGGAGGCTGCAGATACGCAGTATTTT. The encoded protein is CASSANSGEAADTQYF. The full variable domain, rest sourced from reference TRBV9 and TRBJ2-3, is DSGVTQTPKHLITATGQRVTLRCSPRSGDLSVYWYQQSLDQGLQFLIQYYNGEERAKGNILERFSAQQFPDLHSELNLSSLELGDSALYFCASSANSGEAADTQYFGPGTRLTVL.

This clonotype was seen many times. The chain recombines TRBV12-3 or TRBV12-4 with TRBJ2-7; 7 positions agree with TRBD2. The ends lost 6 bases at V and 2 bases at J; junction bases unmatched: 7. CDR3 length: 14 residues. This CDR3 is CASRRRDYPYEQYF. In nucleotides, the CDR3 is TGTGCCAGCAGGCGCCGGGACTACCCCTACGAGCAGTACTTC.

The chain combines TRBV2 with TRBJ2-1, with TRBD2 as a possible D gene (6 bases). Germline loops: CDR1 SNHLY, CDR2 FYNNEI. The CDR3 is made up of 17 amino acids. Trimming took 6 bases from V and 6 from J, leaving 24 bases between them. CDR3 in DNA: TGTGCCAGCAGCAGATATAAGGAGGGTGTTTTCTTCAATGAGCAGTTCTTC. It translates to CASSRYKEGVFFNEQFF.

The rearrangement links TRBV5-1 to TRBJ2-7; D may be TRBD1 (5 bases). CDR3 length: 13 amino acids. From germline, CDR1 is SGHRS and CDR2 YFSETQ. V lost 9 bases and J 2 bases, leaving 15 bases between the germline ends. CDR3 in DNA: TGCGCCACCTCATGGGGCGGCACCTACGAGCAGTACTTC. It is translated as CATSWGGTYEQYF.

V and J are TRBV3-1 and TRBJ2-1, with D possibly TRBD1 on 5 matching bases. The length of the CDR3 is 15 residues. Germline CDR1 and CDR2: LGHDT and YNNKEL (reference sequence). V shed 5 bases and J shed 0 bases, with 11 bases lying between them. This CDR3 reads CASSATASSYNEQFF. CDR3 sequence (DNA): TGTGCCAGCAGCGCGACAGCCAGCTCCTACAATGAGCAGTTCTTC.

This clonotype was picked up many times. The V and J genes are TRBV2 and TRBJ2-1, with D unresolved. The CDR3 is 13 amino acids. V was clipped by 3 bases and J by 6 bases, with 9 bases between them. Germline assignment: CDR1 SNHLY and CDR2 FYNNEI. The chain's CDR3 is CASSDNNINEQFF. Here the CDR3 DNA reads TGTGCCAGCAGTGATAATAATATCAATGAGCAGTTCTTC.

The V gene is TRBV7-6, the J gene TRBJ2-7; 9 bases are shared with TRBD1. Unmatched junction bases numbered 9, after V lost 5 bases and J lost 4 bases. CDR1 is SGHVS and CDR2 is FNYEAQ in the germline V gene. The CDR3 is 15 residues long. The CDR3 DNA reads as TGTGCCAGCAGCCCACCCCGGACAGGGGAGTACGAGCAGTACTTC. Amino acids: CASSPPRTGEYEQYF.

This clonotype was found a few times. DNA for the CDR3: TGTGCCACCAGTGATAGGACGGATCCCTACGAGCAGTACTTC. It specifies CATSDRTDPYEQYF. The chain links TRBV24-1 to TRBJ2-7; D remains unclear. The CDR3 contains 14 residues. The V gene's germline CDR1 is KGHDR and CDR2 SFDVKD. V lost 3 bases, J lost 2 bases, and 10 bases lay in between.

This clonotype occurred a few times. The V and J genes are TRBV6-5 and TRBJ2-5, with 7 bases matching TRBD1. Trimming at V came to 2 bases and at J to 2 bases, leaving 2 bases not matched to a gene. CDR3 size: 14 residues. Germline V gene lookup returns CDR1 MNHEY and CDR2 SVGAGI. The CDR3 region has the DNA TGTGCCAGCAGTTACCGGGGACAGCAAGAGACCCAGTACTTC. Protein: CASSYRGQQETQYF.

This clonotype was recorded a few times. The chain is built from TRBV5-1 and TRBJ2-5; possible D gene TRBD1, 5 bases. The CDR3 contains 16 residues. V was clipped by 4 bases and J by 5 bases, with 21 bases between them. Germline CDR1 SGHRS, CDR2 YFSETQ. The CDR3 DNA reads as TGCGCCAGCAGCCCCTTTGTCGGGTCAGGGAAGGAGACCCAGTACTTC. It encodes CASSPFVGSGKETQYF.

This clonotype was detected ten times or more. V is TRBV29-1 and J is TRBJ1-1; 10 nucleotides agree with TRBD1. Germline assignment: CDR1 SQVTM and CDR2 ANQGSEA. This CDR3 spans 13 amino acids. V dropped 7 bases and J dropped 11; count of bases not matched to a gene: 13. Here the CDR3 reads CSANGGTGVDAFF. The CDR3 DNA sequence: TGCAGCGCCAACGGTGGGACAGGGGTTGATGCTTTCTTT.

CDR3 protein: CASSLGRLGVTDTQYF. The CDR3 DNA follows: TGTGCCAGCAGCTTAGGCCGACTAGGGGTGACAGATACGCAGTATTTT. The chain has TRBV13 and TRBJ2-3; possibly TRBD2 for D (6 bases). Germline V gives CDR1 PRHDT, CDR2 FYEKMQ (reference sequence). The CDR3 covers 16 residues. Trimming left V 0 bases short and J 3 bases short, with 13 bases between.

This clonotype was seen a handful of times. The rearrangement uses TRBV28 and TRBJ2-7, with 8 bases fitting TRBD1. Germline CDR1 and CDR2: MDHEN and SYDVKM. The CDR3 sequence is 15 residues long. V shed 3 bases and J 6 bases; nucleotides not matched to a gene: 10. CDR3 nucleotides: TGTGCCAGCAGTTTGGCAATTGACAGGGGAGGCGAGCAGTACTTC. Its translation is CASSLAIDRGGEQYF.

This clonotype was counted only a few times. The chain couples TRBV7-9 to TRBJ1-2; weak D call: TRBD1 (5 bases). There are 13 residues in the CDR3. Germline CDR1 SEHNR, CDR2 FQNEAQ (reference sequence). Deletions cut 6 bases from V and 8 bases from J, with 16 bases between. CDR3 DNA: TGTGCCAGCAGTCCATTCCCGACAGACGGCTACACCTTC. It translates to CASSPFPTDGYTF.

The chain couples TRBV20-1 to TRBJ2-7; 7 nucleotides match TRBD2. The trim removed 7 bases at V and 2 bases at J, leaving 8 bases unmatched. Looked up from germline, CDR1 is DFQATT and CDR2 is SNEGSKA (reference sequence). The CDR3 totals 13 residues. The CDR3: CSVSGTTAYEQYF. Here the CDR3 DNA reads TGCAGTGTGTCCGGGACTACAGCCTACGAGCAGTACTTC.

This clonotype was seen once. The V call is TRBV20-1, the J call TRBJ2-2; the match to TRBD1 covers 7 bases. Trimming removed 3 bases from V and 0 bases from J; junction bases left unmatched: 1. CDR3 length: 14 residues. Germline CDR1 reads DFQATT; CDR2 reads SNEGSKA (reference sequence). Here the CDR3 DNA reads TGCAGTGCTAGGACAGGGCCGAACACCGGGGAGCTGTTTTTT. Translation gives CSARTGPNTGELFF.

The CDR3 DNA reads as TGTGCCAGCAGTGACGGGACGGCGGCCGAGACCCAGTACTTC. It translates to CASSDGTAAETQYF. The V call is TRBV6-1, the J call TRBJ2-5, with D possibly being TRBD1 or TRBD2 (5 bases each). This CDR3 is 14 amino acids long. V lost 3 bases and J lost 5, with 13 bases in between. CDR1 is MNHNS, CDR2 SASEGT, per germline.

In its sample, this clonotype was seen many times. DNA for the CDR3: TGTGCCACCAGTGGTCGGACAGGGTGGGACGATGAGCAGTTCTTC. This codes for CATSGRTGWDDEQFF. V and J are TRBV15 and TRBJ2-1; 8 bases align to TRBD1. Per the germline V gene, CDR1 is LNHNV and CDR2 is YYDKDF (reference sequence). Trimming took 6 bases from V and 8 from J; bases not matched to a gene: 12. The CDR3 runs 15 residues.

The chain carries TRBV12-3 or TRBV12-4 and TRBJ2-2; D is unresolved. The CDR3 is made up of 13 amino acids. V was pared by 5 bases and J by 7 bases, with 11 bases between. The CDR3 nucleotides are TGTGCCAGCAGTCAATCTAGTGTCGGGGAGCTGTTTTTT. Protein: CASSQSSVGELFF.

This clonotype was observed a single time. This may be a read error: a much more frequent sequence differs by one nucleotide. This chain connects TRBV5-1 to TRBJ2-2; D may correspond to TRBD1 or TRBD2 (5 bases each). This CDR3 has 12 amino acids. The ends were cut back, 4 bases at V and 8 bases at J, with 9 bases in the middle. Germline CDR1 reads SGHRS; CDR2 reads YFSETQ. This CDR3 is CASSRDEGELFF. The CDR3 DNA reads TGCGCCAGCAGCCGGGACGAGGGGGAGCTGTTTTTT.

V gene TRBV7-6 combines with J gene TRBJ2-1, with TRBD2 matching 9 bases. V lost 2 bases to trimming and J lost 2 bases; unmatched junction nucleotides: 4. CDR3 length: 16 residues. The V gene's germline CDR1 is SGHVS and CDR2 FNYEAQ. CDR3 nucleotides: TGTGCCAGCAGCTTATTAGCGGGAGTAACCTACAATGAGCAGTTCTTC. It codes for CASSLLAGVTYNEQFF.

CDR3: CASSRPGLAGGPSYNEQFF. In DNA, the CDR3 is TGTGCCAGCAGCCGACCGGGACTAGCGGGGGGGCCCTCCTACAATGAGCAGTTCTTC. The rearrangement links TRBV12-3 or TRBV12-4 to TRBJ2-1; TRBD2 matches at 16 bases. The V and J ends lost 6 bases and 0 bases, in that order; junction bases with no gene match: 8. The CDR3 length is 19 residues.

The V and J genes are TRBV10-1 and TRBJ1-1; D gene uncertain. This CDR3 region has 15 residues. V was pared by 3 bases and J by 8 bases, with 19 bases between. Looked up from germline, CDR1 is WNHNN and CDR2 is SYGVQD (reference sequence). The CDR3 region is CASSDSNRVGAEAFF. The CDR3 DNA sequence: TGCGCCAGCAGTGATTCTAACCGTGTGGGTGCCGAAGCTTTCTTT.

The chain is built from TRBV14 and TRBJ2-7; weak D call: TRBD2 (5 bases). V lost 4 bases, J lost 2 bases, and 9 bases lay in between. CDR3 length: 13 amino acids. Looked up from germline, CDR1 is SGHDN and CDR2 is FVKESK. Here the CDR3 DNA reads TGTGCCAGCAGCCGGACTGTCCCCTACGAGCAGTACTTC. Translated, it gives CASSRTVPYEQYF.

This clonotype was detected many times. The V call is TRBV20-1, the J call TRBJ2-1; 7 bases map to TRBD1. CDR3 length: 18 residues. Germline lookup yields CDR1 DFQATT and CDR2 SNEGSKA (reference sequence). The junction had 11 bases not matched to a gene; V was cut back by 0 bases and J by 0 bases. The CDR3 region is CSARDQGQSLYSYNEQFF. In DNA, the CDR3 is TGCAGTGCTAGAGATCAGGGACAGTCCCTTTACTCCTACAATGAGCAGTTCTTC.

This clonotype has just a few counts. The chain joins TRBV7-9 to TRBJ2-3, with 8 nucleotides matching TRBD1. Germline V gene lookup returns CDR1 SEHNR and CDR2 FQNEAQ (reference sequence). V lost 4 bases, J lost 14 bases, and 5 bases stayed unmatched. This CDR3 is 11 amino acids long. This CDR3 is CASSSGQGPYF. Here the CDR3 DNA reads TGTGCCAGCAGCTCAGGACAGGGCCCGTATTTT.